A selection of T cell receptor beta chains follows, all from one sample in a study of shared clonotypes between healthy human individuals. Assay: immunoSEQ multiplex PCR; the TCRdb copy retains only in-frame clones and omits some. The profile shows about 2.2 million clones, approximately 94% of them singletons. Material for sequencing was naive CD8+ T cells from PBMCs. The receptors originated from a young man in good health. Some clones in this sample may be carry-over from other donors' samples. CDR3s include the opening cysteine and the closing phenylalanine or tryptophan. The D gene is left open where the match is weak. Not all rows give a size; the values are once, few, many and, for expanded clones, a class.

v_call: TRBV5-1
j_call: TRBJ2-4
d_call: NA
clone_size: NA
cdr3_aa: CASSLGSGAKNIQYF
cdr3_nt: TGCGCCAGCAGCTTGGGTAGCGGAGCCAAAAACATTCAGTACTTC

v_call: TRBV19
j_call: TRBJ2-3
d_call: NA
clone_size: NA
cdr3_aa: CASSPRMADTQYF
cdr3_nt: TGTGCCAGTAGCCCTCGGATGGCAGATACGCAGTATTTT

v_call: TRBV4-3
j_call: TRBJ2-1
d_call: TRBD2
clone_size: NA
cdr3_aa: CASSQGDRPGLAEYNEQFF
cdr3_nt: TGCGCCAGCAGCCAAGGGGACAGGCCGGGACTAGCGGAATACAATGAGCAGTTCTTC

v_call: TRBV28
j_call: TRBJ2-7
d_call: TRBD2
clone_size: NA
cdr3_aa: CASSLETSGRSYEQYF
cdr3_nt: TGTGCCAGCAGTTTAGAAACTAGCGGGAGATCCTACGAGCAGTACTTC

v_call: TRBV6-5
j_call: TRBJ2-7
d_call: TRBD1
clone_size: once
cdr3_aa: CASTPGQPSYEQYF
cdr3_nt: TGTGCCAGCACACCGGGACAGCCCTCCTACGAGCAGTACTTC

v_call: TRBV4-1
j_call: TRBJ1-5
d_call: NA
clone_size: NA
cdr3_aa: CASSPGQNNQPQHF
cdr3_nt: TGCGCCAGCAGCCCCGGACAAAACAATCAGCCCCAGCATTTT

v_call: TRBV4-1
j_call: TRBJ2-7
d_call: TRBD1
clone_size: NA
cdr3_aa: CASSEGTAAAYEQYF
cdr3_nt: TGCGCCAGCAGCGAAGGGACAGCGGCGGCCTACGAGCAGTACTTC

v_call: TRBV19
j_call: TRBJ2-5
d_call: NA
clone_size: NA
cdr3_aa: CASSIPGSGETQYF
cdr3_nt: TGTGCCAGTAGTATCCCGGGTTCGGGTGAGACCCAGTACTTC

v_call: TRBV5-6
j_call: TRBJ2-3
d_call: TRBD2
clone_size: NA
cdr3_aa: CASTLTREREGLADTQYF
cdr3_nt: TGTGCCAGCACCTTGACACGAGAGCGGGAGGGCCTTGCAGATACGCAGTATTTT

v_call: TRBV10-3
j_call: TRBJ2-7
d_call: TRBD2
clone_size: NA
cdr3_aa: CAIRPLEWSGTSYEQYF
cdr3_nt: TGTGCCATCAGGCCCCTGGAATGGAGCGGGACCTCCTACGAGCAGTACTTC

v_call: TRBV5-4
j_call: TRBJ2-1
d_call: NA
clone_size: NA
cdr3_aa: CASSPLGGRGRKVEQFF
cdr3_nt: TGTGCCAGCAGCCCCCTCGGTGGGCGTGGGAGGAAGGTTGAGCAGTTCTTC

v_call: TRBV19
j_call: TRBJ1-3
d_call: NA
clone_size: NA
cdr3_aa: CATTHRVWSSGNTIYF
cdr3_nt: TGTGCCACCACTCATCGGGTCTGGAGCTCTGGAAACACCATATATTTT

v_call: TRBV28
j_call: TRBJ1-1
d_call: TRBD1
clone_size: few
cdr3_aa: CASTALRTGLNTEAFF
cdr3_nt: TGTGCCAGCACTGCCCTACGGACAGGGCTGAACACTGAAGCTTTCTTT

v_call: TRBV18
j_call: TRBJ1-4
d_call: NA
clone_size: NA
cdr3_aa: CASSPGWANEKLFF
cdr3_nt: TGTGCCAGCTCACCAGGGTGGGCTAATGAAAAACTGTTTTTT